What follows are 31 T cell receptor beta chains derived from one specimen sequenced in a study of T cells of healthy individuals. One entry per CDR3 protein, called by TCRdb with MiXCR from the 5' RACE reads. The sample lists tens of thousands of distinct CDR3 sequences; approximately 14% were seen once. The receptor set was obtained from a human donor in good health.

This clonotype was seen many times. The gene calls are TRBV3-1 and TRBJ2-3, with a tentative D call TRBD2 (6 bases). The CDR3 length is 16 residues. The germline V gene has CDR1 LGHDT and CDR2 YNNKEL (reference sequence). Trimming shortened V by 3 bases and J by 2 bases, and 15 bases separated the two germline ends. CDR3 region: CASSHSQRGFTDTQYF. CDR3 nucleotide sequence: TGTGCCAGCAGCCACAGCCAACGGGGGTTCACAGATACGCAGTATTTT.

The table lists this clonotype with a few counts. The chain carries TRBV2 and TRBJ2-7; D not resolved. The V end was cut by 1 base, the J end by 3 bases, with 10 bases between. CDR1 is SNHLY and CDR2 is FYNNEI in the germline V gene. The CDR3 extends over 14 amino acids. The CDR3 DNA is TGTGCCAGCAGTGAAGGCTGGGGTCTCTACGAGCAGTACTTC. Encoded protein: CASSEGWGLYEQYF.

The chain combines TRBV7-2 with TRBJ1-1; the D gene is possibly TRBD1 (6 bases). In germline, CDR1 is SGHTA, CDR2 FQGNSA. The CDR3 spans 13 residues. Trimming removed 5 bases at V and 3 bases at J, with 10 bases between. As DNA, the CDR3 is TGTGCCAGCAGCCCTAGACAGGACACTGAAGCTTTCTTT. It encodes CASSPRQDTEAFF.

V usage is TRBV2 and J usage is TRBJ2-4; 11 positions match TRBD2. Germline values: CDR1 SNHLY, CDR2 FYNNEI. Trimming cost V 5 bases and J 0 bases; bases outside gene matches: 6. CDR3 length: 17 residues. Written as DNA, the CDR3 is TGTGCCAGCAGTCTTAGCGGGGGGGCCGGAGCCAAAAACATTCAGTACTTC. Translated, it gives CASSLSGGAGAKNIQYF.

This clonotype showed up many times. J is TRBJ1-1 and V is TRBV29-1, with D hard to call. Germline V gene data show CDR1 as SQVTM and CDR2 as ANQGSEA. The CDR3 totals 13 residues. Trimming pared 0 bases from V and 4 bases from J, leaving 9 bases between. In DNA, the CDR3 is TGCAGCGTTGAAGATCTTGACCTCACTGAAGCTTTCTTT. Translated: CSVEDLDLTEAFF.

This clonotype was counted many times. This chain links TRBV6-1 with TRBJ2-7; unclear D gene. V was clipped by 2 bases and J by 0 bases, with 8 bases between them. Germline V gene data show CDR1 as MNHNS and CDR2 as SASEGT. This CDR3 spans 14 amino acids. The CDR3 DNA reads as TGTGCCAGCAGTGAACAATGGAGCTCCTACGAGCAGTACTTC. As protein: CASSEQWSSYEQYF.

This clonotype was seen many times. The V and J genes are TRBV10-3 and TRBJ2-2; 10 bases map to TRBD1. This CDR3 is built from 15 residues. Germline trimming cut 6 bases from V and 6 bases from J; bases unmatched to any gene: 7. The germline V gene has CDR1 ENHRY and CDR2 SYGVKD. CDR3 coding DNA: TGTGCCATCAGAAACCGGGACAGGGGTCCCGGGGAGCTGTTTTTT. Amino acid sequence: CAIRNRDRGPGELFF.

This clonotype has ten or more counts. The chain carries TRBV6-1 and TRBJ2-5; 11 positions agree with TRBD1. The CDR3 spans 14 residues. V was clipped by 6 bases and J by 3 bases; unmatched bases: 3. Germline V gene sequence: CDR1 MNHNS, CDR2 SASEGT. This CDR3 is CASSRDRGKETQYF. CDR3 sequence (DNA): TGTGCCAGCAGCCGGGACAGGGGGAAAGAGACCCAGTACTTC.

This clonotype was counted between two and nine times. This chain links TRBV10-3 with TRBJ2-7; D tentatively fits TRBD1 or TRBD2 (5 bases each). Trimming cost V 4 bases and J 6 bases, with 10 bases left between them. CDR3 length: 12 residues. Looked up from germline, CDR1 is ENHRY and CDR2 is SYGVKD. CDR3 in amino acids: CAISAGAREQYF. In DNA form, the CDR3 reads TGTGCCATCAGTGCCGGGGCCCGCGAGCAGTACTTC.

V usage is TRBV3-1 and J usage is TRBJ2-7; D perhaps matches TRBD2 (5 bases). Germline CDR1 LGHDT, CDR2 YNNKEL (reference sequence). The CDR3 consists of 13 residues. V lost 1 base, J lost 4 bases, and 8 bases lay in between. For the CDR3, the DNA is TGTGCCAGCAGCCAAGGGTCGGGGTACGAGCAGTACTTC. Translation: CASSQGSGYEQYF.

This clonotype was found many times. The CDR3 bases are TGCGCCAGCAGCTCATCCCTAGGACGGGGTGAAAAACTGTTTTTT. It translates to CASSSSLGRGEKLFF. V is TRBV4-3 and J is TRBJ1-4, with D unclear. Germline CDR1 LGHNA, CDR2 YSLEER. This CDR3 has 15 amino acids. V lost 5 bases, J lost 7 bases, and 17 bases lay in between.

This clonotype turned up a few times. The CDR3 protein is CASSSIRDRGPEAFF. CDR3 coding DNA: TGTGCCAGCAGCTCAATCCGGGACAGGGGACCTGAAGCTTTCTTT. The rearrangement joins TRBV12-3 or TRBV12-4 to TRBJ1-1, with 10 bases matching TRBD1. V was clipped by 6 bases and J by 6 bases; unmatched bases: 10. This CDR3 contains 15 residues.

The chain recombines TRBV9 with TRBJ1-3; no clear D. Deletions cut 0 bases from V and 0 bases from J, with 7 bases between. Per germline, CDR1 SGDLS and CDR2 YYNGEE. The CDR3 is 15 residues long. CDR3 in amino acids: CASSVDPGSGNTIYF. Here the CDR3 DNA reads TGTGCCAGCAGCGTAGATCCAGGCTCTGGAAACACCATATATTTT.

There are many counts of this clonotype. The rearrangement links TRBV6-1 to TRBJ2-1; 8 bases map to TRBD1. This CDR3 has 16 amino acids. CDR1 MNHNS and CDR2 SASEGT come from the germline V gene. Unmatched junction bases numbered 13, after V lost 4 bases and J lost 8 bases. The CDR3 spells CASSVPGQALFHEQFF. The CDR3 coding sequence is TGTGCCAGCAGTGTCCCGGGACAGGCCCTTTTCCATGAGCAGTTCTTC.

This clonotype was detected ten times or more. The chain recombines TRBV5-4 with TRBJ1-5; no clear D. The CDR3 length is 14 residues. Germline CDR1 and CDR2: SGHNT and YYREEE (reference sequence). Trimming shortened V by 4 bases and J by 6 bases, and 14 bases separated the two germline ends. The CDR3: CASSTDPGGQPQHF. The DNA for the CDR3 is TGTGCCAGCAGCACTGATCCAGGAGGTCAGCCCCAGCATTTT.

This clonotype was seen more than once but under ten times. CDR3 in DNA: TGTGCCAGCAGTTACGGGCAGGCGTCCTACAATGAGCAGTTCTTC. Its protein product is CASSYGQASYNEQFF. The chain is built from TRBV6-2 or TRBV6-3 and TRBJ2-1; D is ambiguous. Trimming took 2 bases from V and 1 from J, leaving 9 bases between them. Germline V lookup: CDR1 MNHEY, CDR2 SVGEGT. The CDR3 has 15 residues.

The chain recombines TRBV14 with TRBJ2-1; D gene ambiguous. CDR1 is SGHDN and CDR2 is FVKESK in the germline V gene. CDR3 length equals 13 residues. V lost 3 bases, J lost 9 bases, and 12 bases lay in between. CDR3 DNA sequence: TGTGCCAGCAGCCAGGGTAGAATCACTGAGCAGTTCTTC. It codes for CASSQGRITEQFF.

The chain uses TRBV5-8 and TRBJ1-2; D uncertain. Germline-derived CDR1 and CDR2 are SGHTS and YDEGEE. Trimming cost V 2 bases and J 6 bases, with 14 bases left between them. This CDR3 is 14 amino acids long. This chain's CDR3 is CASSFSGSRDGYTF. As DNA, the CDR3 is TGTGCCAGCAGCTTCTCAGGCTCAAGGGATGGCTACACCTTC. Using reference TRBV5-8 and TRBJ1-2 for the parts outside the CDR3, the full variable domain is EAGVTQSPTHLIKTRGQQATLRCSPISGHTSVYWYQQALGLGLQFLLWYDEGEERNRGNFPPRFSGRQFPNYSSELNVNALELEDSALYLCASSFSGSRDGYTFGSGTRLTVV.

This clonotype was seen a handful of times. The chain carries TRBV7-9 and TRBJ1-5, with 9 bases fitting TRBD1. The J segment lost 5 bases and the V segment lost 2 bases, leaving 16 bases of the junction unmatched. The CDR3 is made up of 19 amino acids. The V gene's germline CDR1 is SEHNR and CDR2 FQNEAQ (reference sequence). The CDR3 is CASSLSNKATGGSDQPQHF. CDR3 sequence (DNA): TGTGCCAGCAGCTTAAGCAATAAAGCGACAGGGGGAAGCGATCAGCCCCAGCATTTT.

This clonotype was observed many times. The rearrangement uses TRBV28 and TRBJ2-7, with TRBD1 matching over 8 bases. V lost 3 bases to trimming and J lost 0 bases; unmatched junction nucleotides: 4. Germline V CDR1 and CDR2: MDHEN, SYDVKM. This CDR3 comprises 15 residues. The CDR3 DNA reads as TGTGCCAGCAGTTTCGGGACAGGATACTCCTACGAGCAGTACTTC. Translation: CASSFGTGYSYEQYF.

This clonotype was picked up many times. As DNA, the CDR3 is TGTGCCAGCAGCTTAGTTAGCGGGGGGGCGAATGAGCAGTTCTTC. It yields the protein CASSLVSGGANEQFF. The rearrangement joins TRBV7-3 to TRBJ2-1, with TRBD2 matching over 11 bases. The V and J ends lost 2 bases and 7 bases, in that order; junction bases with no gene match: 4. Germline values: CDR1 SGHTA, CDR2 FQGTGA. The length of the CDR3 is 15 residues.

This clonotype was picked up many times. This sequence joins TRBV28 and TRBJ1-5, with a tentative D call TRBD1 (6 bases). This CDR3 contains 16 residues. Germline CDR1 reads MDHEN; CDR2 reads SYDVKM. Trimming stripped 3 bases from V and 3 bases from J, with 15 bases between. CDR3 amino acids: CASSLVRGLNNQPQHF. The CDR3 nucleotides are TGTGCCAGCAGTTTGGTAAGGGGGTTAAACAATCAGCCCCAGCATTTT.

The chain combines TRBV9 with TRBJ1-4; 8 bases line up with TRBD1. The V gene's germline CDR1 is SGDLS and CDR2 YYNGEE. The CDR3 has 17 amino acids. The J segment lost 0 bases and the V segment lost 0 bases, leaving 4 bases of the junction unmatched. This chain's CDR3 is CASSVGGQGATNEKLFF. CDR3 nucleotide sequence: TGTGCCAGCAGCGTAGGCGGACAGGGAGCAACTAATGAAAAACTGTTTTTT.

This clonotype was recorded many times. The J gene is TRBJ2-5, the V gene TRBV7-2; no reliable D call. Germline V gene sequence: CDR1 SGHTA, CDR2 FQGNSA. V lost 3 bases and J 1 base, leaving 6 bases between the germline ends. The CDR3 contains 13 residues. CDR3 protein: CASSLGPQETQYF. DNA for the CDR3: TGTGCCAGCAGCTTGGGCCCCCAAGAGACCCAGTACTTC. The variable domain in full, with the rest retrieved from reference TRBV7-2 and TRBJ2-5, is GAGVSQSPSNKVTEKGKDVELRCDPISGHTALYWYRQSLGQGLEFLIYFQGNSAPDKSGLPSDRFSAERTGGSVSTLTIQRTQQEDSAVYLCASSLGPQETQYFGPGTRLLVL.

At least ten counts were recorded for this clonotype. This rearrangement joins TRBV7-2 to TRBJ2-6, with unresolved D. CDR1 and CDR2 (germline): SGHTA, FQGNSA. The V end lost 0 bases, the J end lost 2 bases, and 11 bases lay between the germline ends. The length of the CDR3 is 17 residues. CDR3 in amino acids: CASSLAAAQPGANVLTF. In DNA form, the CDR3 reads TGTGCCAGCAGCTTAGCTGCCGCGCAACCTGGGGCCAACGTCCTGACTTTC.

V and J are TRBV11-1 and TRBJ1-3; D uncertain. V dropped 5 bases and J dropped 1 base, with 15 bases sitting between them. The CDR3 is 16 residues long. CDR1 is SGHAT, CDR2 FQDESV, per germline (reference sequence). CDR3 bases: TGTGCCAGCAGCCCAAAGGTTTGGAGATCTGGAAACACCATATATTTT. This codes for CASSPKVWRSGNTIYF.

This chain connects TRBV4-1 to TRBJ2-1; no firm D call. V lost 6 bases and J 3 bases, leaving 18 bases between the germline ends. This CDR3 is built from 16 residues. CDR1 and CDR2 (germline): MGHRA, YSYEKL. The CDR3 DNA sequence: TGCGCCAGCAGTCTCAACGGCTTAGGCGGCTACAATGAGCAGTTCTTC. Protein product: CASSLNGLGGYNEQFF.

This clonotype has just a few counts. The chain recombines TRBV2 with TRBJ1-5; D remains ambiguous. The CDR3 covers 14 residues. V was cut by 3 bases and J by 2 bases, with 8 bases left in between. Germline V gene sequence: CDR1 SNHLY, CDR2 FYNNEI. CDR3 DNA sequence: TGTGCCAGCAGTGACTCCCGTGGCAATCAGCCCCAGCATTTT. Protein product: CASSDSRGNQPQHF.

The table lists this clonotype with a few counts. The V gene is TRBV24-1, the J gene TRBJ2-4, with 7 nucleotides matching TRBD1. Germline V gene sequence: CDR1 KGHDR, CDR2 SFDVKD. J gave up 5 bases and V 2 bases, and 8 bases lay outside the gene matches. The length of the CDR3 is 16 residues. The CDR3 nucleotides are TGTGCCACCAGTGATTCGATGACAGGGCGGCAAAACATTCAGTACTTC. Its translation: CATSDSMTGRQNIQYF.

In its sample, this clonotype was seen a few times. The V call is TRBV2, the J call TRBJ2-2, with D maybe TRBD1 (6 bases). Germline assignment: CDR1 SNHLY and CDR2 FYNNEI. This CDR3 is built from 13 residues. Between the trimmed V and J ends, which lost 5 bases and 6 bases, there was a span of 10 bases. In DNA form, the CDR3 reads TGTGCCAGCAGTTCAACAGGGCCCGGGGAGCTGTTTTTT. Translating gives CASSSTGPGELFF.

This clonotype was seen repeatedly, ten times or more. The chain carries TRBV5-5 and TRBJ1-2, with D maybe TRBD1 (5 bases). Trimming shortened V by 0 bases and J by 4 bases, and 13 bases separated the two germline ends. CDR1 and CDR2 (germline): SGHKS, YYEKEE (reference sequence). CDR3 length: 15 amino acids. The CDR3 is CASSLEMGPIYGYTF. As DNA, the CDR3 is TGTGCCAGCAGCTTGGAGATGGGGCCGATCTATGGCTACACCTTC.